The sample holds a few counts of the clone carrying this T cell receptor (beta chain). In germline, CDR1 is ENHRY, CDR2 SYGVKD. J gave up 1 base and V 2 bases, and 4 bases lay outside the gene matches. CDR3 length equals 15 residues. RNA transcripts provided the source from which TCR beta CDR3 regions were amplified. TCR CDR3 regions were first amplified by RT-PCR with HTBI primers. One entry per CDR3 protein results from TCRdb running MiXCR on the multiplex PCR reads. The table includes 500,000 to 750,000 distinct CDR3 sequences, roughly 46% detected once. These data belong to a study of T cells in Graves' hyperthyroidism and ophthalmopathy.

The TCR originated in a woman between 18 and 30 years old with Graves' hyperthyroidism. The chain is built from TRBV10-3 and TRBJ2-5, with 7 bases that match TRBD2. The sequenced sample consisted of peripheral blood or thyroid tissue (not recorded which). The CDR3, as DNA: TGTGCCATCAGTGAGCCCGGGACTACCCAAGAGACCCAGTACTTC. This sequence encodes CAISEPGTTQETQYF.